This T cell receptor (beta chain) was obtained from a study of T cells in Graves' hyperthyroidism and ophthalmopathy (dated by TCRdb to the late 2010s). Broadly, across the study: Peripheral blood samples were taken at the time of initial diagnosis, prior to any treatment. Whether ophthalmopathy could be predicted prospectively was tested in an independent validation cohort made up of about 20 hyperthyroidism patients plus 17 patients who later progressed to ophthalmopathy. In roughly six Graves' hyperthyroidism patients, the study also compared T-cell repertoires from thyroid tissue with T-cell repertoires from blood. The approximately 100 discovery patients were divided at random into training and test sets in a 7:3 ratio. After sampling, hyperthyroidism patients received methimazole starting at 30 mg daily, and ophthalmopathy patients received high-dose intravenous methylprednisolone. To identify distinguishing TCR V-J signatures, a discovery cohort of around 100 patients was used, comprising 40 to 45 with Graves' ophthalmopathy and around 57 with stable Graves' hyperthyroidism. The paper reports TCR Vbeta CDR3 sequencing of over 120 peripheral blood samples: approximately 41 ophthalmopathy, fewer than 80 hyperthyroidism and around 17 progressor patients. The full study reports these points: In validation, the model predicted progression to ophthalmopathy with about 71% sensitivity and less than 75% specificity, a median of about 6 months before onset. Most expanded thyroid clonotypes (frequency above 0.001) were also detected in blood, a finding suggesting that blood repertoires may reflect thyroid immune responses. A model built on a 13 V-J signature distinguished ophthalmopathy from stable hyperthyroidism, reaching about 88% sensitivity and about 81% specificity in cross-validation and 80%/75% in testing. Sample size was not statistically predetermined, and blinding of investigators to group allocation was not performed.

The TCR beta CDR3 regions were amplified from RNA transcripts. For the first round of RT-PCR on the TCR CDR3, the HTBI primer set was used together with the Qiagen OneStep RT-PCR kit. Libraries were constructed in a second round of multiplex PCR, after which size selection and purification were performed. Paired-end sequencing of the libraries was performed with 100 bp reads on an Illumina HiSeq2000. On the study's bioinformatics: SOAPnuke was used to process the raw data, throwing out any read that contained adapters or uncalled bases, had a mean Phred below 15, or lacked an exact constant-primer or identifier match. COPE v1.2.5 was used to merge high-quality paired reads, and clonotypes were defined as unique nucleotide sequences. Clonotypes were aligned to IMGT TRBV, TRBD and TRBJ reference segments using MiTCR v1.1. The analysis was restricted to V-J combinations with a frequency above 0.0001, which together covered about 99% of the repertoires. A TCS score was defined as the ratio of F50 (clonal expansion) to E x V (chaos), with BLOSUM62-based TCRdist applied between CDR3 peptides within each V-J. Welch's t-statistics and random forest reduced just over 500 V-J features to some 14, which were used in a naive Bayes classifier (R e1071). Thyroid-blood repertoire similarity was quantified with the Morisita-Horn index. Through fastp at Q25 and MiXCR, TCRdb rebuilt clones from the public reads, retaining in-frame beta chains. Each CDR3 protein gets just one entry, which takes the most common genes and DNA from the rows behind it. V and J calls and clone size were set by TCRdb, not the authors. The sample table lists around 720,000 distinct CDR3 sequences, 35% of them with a count of one. The ten largest clones represent around 32% of the sample.

This clonotype has a handful of counts. This receptor's antigen is unknown. Per-base qualities were not stored, and no clone one base away is much larger. Stable Graves' hyperthyroidism was defined as the absence of progression to ophthalmopathy over 18 months of follow-up. Hyperthyroidism patients were aged 18 to 65 years and newly diagnosed, with disease duration of less than 2 months. Exclusion was applied to patients with uncontrolled infections, other autoimmune diseases, pregnancy or lactation. Diagnoses were established on the basis of clinical symptoms, serum thyroxine and TRAb, thyroid ultrasound, and orbital computed tomography. Ficoll-Paque density gradient centrifugation was used to isolate PBMCs from about 10 ml of fresh peripheral blood. Trizol reagent was used to extract total RNA, and RNA quality was then checked on an Agilent 2100 Bioanalyzer. The germline V gene gives CDR1 as MNHEY and CDR2 as SVGEGT. The CDR3 numbers 15 residues from cysteine through phenylalanine. Only the CDR3 region is kept as DNA, spanning 45 bases read in frame from base 1. V and J lose 0 bases and 1 base, and a span of 9 bases separates them.

The clonotype was recovered from a middle-aged woman with Graves' hyperthyroidism. Input material: blood. The rearrangement joined TRBV6-2 or TRBV6-3 to TRBJ1-1; possibly the D gene is TRBD1, per 5 matching bases. The CDR3 region: CASSYSNRPNTEAFF. The DNA sequence follows: TGTGCCAGCAGTTACTCGAACAGGCCGAACACTGAAGCTTTCTTT.